The TCR beta chain described here comes from a study of T-cell memory formation after mild COVID-19. The study, taken as a whole, reports: Day 15 to 85 contractors were CD4/CD8 balanced; later expanders leaned CD4+. Shrinking CD4+ clones were chiefly CM and EM; CD8+ ones were chiefly EMRA. Whether day 37 second-wave clones are SARS-CoV-2-specific was not confirmed.

Of note for this clonotype: Antigen specificity is unknown.

Trimming pared 2 bases from V and 1 base from J, leaving 8 bases between. Germline CDR1 and CDR2: MNHEY and SMNVEV (reference sequence). This CDR3 is 15 amino acids long. Constant-segment primers served in 5'RACE that generated TCR alpha and TCR beta cDNA libraries bearing sample barcodes and UMIs. Each CDR3 protein gets one entry after TCRdb re-called the 5' RACE reads with MiXCR. The sample contains some 600,000 distinct CDR3 sequences, around 16% of which appear only once. Sequenced material: PBMCs or a T cell subset sorted from them (not recorded which). The V gene is TRBV27, the J gene TRBJ2-2; D gene ambiguous. This clonotype was sampled from an adult woman who had mild COVID-19 (a few samples of this study predate the infection). Cell type and time point are not known. The CDR3 reads CASSLTSWNTGELFF. In DNA, the CDR3 is TGTGCCAGCAGTTTAACTTCCTGGAACACCGGGGAGCTGTTTTTT.